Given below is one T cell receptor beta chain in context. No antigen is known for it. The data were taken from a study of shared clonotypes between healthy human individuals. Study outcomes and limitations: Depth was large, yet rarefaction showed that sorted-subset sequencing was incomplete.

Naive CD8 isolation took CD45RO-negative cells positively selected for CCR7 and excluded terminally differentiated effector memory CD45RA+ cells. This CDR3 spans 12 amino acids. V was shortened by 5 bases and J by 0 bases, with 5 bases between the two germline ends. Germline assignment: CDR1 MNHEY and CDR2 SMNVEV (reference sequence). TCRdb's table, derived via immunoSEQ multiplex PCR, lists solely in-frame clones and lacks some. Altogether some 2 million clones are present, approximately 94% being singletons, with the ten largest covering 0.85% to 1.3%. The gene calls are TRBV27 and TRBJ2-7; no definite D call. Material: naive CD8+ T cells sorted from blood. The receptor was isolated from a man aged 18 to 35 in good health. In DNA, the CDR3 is TGTGCCAGCAGTGGAGACTCCTACGAGCAGTACTTC. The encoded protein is CASSGDSYEQYF.